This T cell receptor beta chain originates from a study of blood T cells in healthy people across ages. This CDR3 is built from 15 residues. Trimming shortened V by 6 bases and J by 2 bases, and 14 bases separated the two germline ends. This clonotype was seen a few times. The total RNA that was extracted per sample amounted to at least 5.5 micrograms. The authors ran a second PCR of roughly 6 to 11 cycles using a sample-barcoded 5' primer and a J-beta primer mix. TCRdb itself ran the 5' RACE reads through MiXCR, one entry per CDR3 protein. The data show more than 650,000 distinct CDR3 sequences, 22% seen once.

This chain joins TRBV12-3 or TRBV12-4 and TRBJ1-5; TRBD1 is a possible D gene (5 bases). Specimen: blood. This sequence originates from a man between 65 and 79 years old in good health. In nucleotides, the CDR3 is TGTGCCAGCAGGAAAACAGGATCGGGCAATCAGCCCCAGCATTTT. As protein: CASRKTGSGNQPQHF.